The following is a T cell receptor beta chain sequence with its context. Its antigen is as yet unknown. CDR3 size: 14 residues. CDR1 and CDR2 from the germline V gene are ENHRY and SYGVKD. V lost 7 bases and J lost 7; bases outside the gene matches: 8. This entry is derived from a study of spatial heterogeneity in lung cancer. Whole-study context: Fewer alpha-chain than beta-chain sequences were consistently detected.

Findings and limits, study-wide: Among blood samples, ubiquitous expanded tumor TCRs appeared more at resection than at follow-up.

Time point reported: sample taken at primary tumor resection. Unsorted whole RNA samples from tumor, nontumor lung or frozen PBMC were sequenced. Donation came from over 60 patients with untreated early-stage non-small cell lung cancer. On each TCR cDNA molecule, a unique molecular identifier was present. MiXCR, run by TCRdb on the 5' RACE reads, gives a single entry per CDR3 protein. This sample carries 3,000 to 4,500 distinct CDR3 sequences, around 19% of them seen once, and the ten largest clones take about 72%. The TCR originated in a male donor with early-stage non-small cell lung cancer. The starting material was PBMCs, obtained at surgery. The rearrangement links TRBV10-3 to TRBJ2-1, with 9 bases aligning to TRBD2. CDR3 region: CAIMKASGGNEQFF. CDR3 in DNA: TGTGCCATCATGAAGGCAAGCGGGGGGAATGAGCAGTTCTTC.